These 30 T cell receptor beta chains share one sample of origin, sequenced in a study of beta chain features in type 1 diabetes. Of the isolated RNA, all was reverse transcribed, and so the sequenced material was expressed TCRB transcripts. The protocol was immunoSEQ multiplex PCR, while the TCRdb copy is restricted to in-frame clones and leaves out a portion. The repertoire consists of 900,000 or so clones, with roughly 15% occurring once and the leading ten covering about 0.02%. The specimen was naive CD4+ T cells from blood. The receptors come from a woman younger than 30 in good health.

The gene calls are TRBV6-5 and TRBJ2-5; D is perhaps TRBD1 (6 bases). The germline V and J ends were trimmed by 2 bases and 2 bases, with 12 bases remaining between them. CDR1 and CDR2 (germline): MNHEY, SVGAGI. The CDR3 is 15 amino acids. Here the CDR3 DNA reads TGTGCCAGCAGTTACGTCAGGGGAAGACAAGAGACCCAGTACTTC. This encodes CASSYVRGRQETQYF.

There are a few counts of this clone. The rearrangement joins TRBV16 to TRBJ2-3; 9 bases map to TRBD2. This CDR3 is 17 amino acids long. The V gene end was trimmed by 2 bases and the J gene end by 4 bases; junction bases not matched to a gene: 10. In germline, CDR1 is KGHSY, CDR2 FQNENV. The CDR3 here is CASSQLSGREISDTQYF. CDR3 coding DNA: TGTGCCAGCAGCCAACTTAGCGGGAGAGAAATATCAGATACGCAGTATTTT.

This clone showed up just a few times. V is TRBV5-1 and J is TRBJ2-1, with 11 nucleotides matching TRBD2. Trimming at V came to 0 bases and at J to 9 bases, leaving 8 bases not matched to a gene. From germline, CDR1 is SGHRS and CDR2 YFSETQ. The CDR3 runs to 16 residues. The CDR3 coding sequence is TGCGCCAGCAGCTTGGAGGCTAGCGGGAGGATAAGTGAGCAGTTCTTC. Protein sequence: CASSLEASGRISEQFF.

The chain carries TRBV4-2 and TRBJ2-2; the D is unclear. V lost 4 bases to trimming and J lost 6 bases, with 3 bases between them. The CDR3 spans 11 residues. Germline CDR1 reads LGHNA; CDR2 reads YNFKEQ. The CDR3 region is CASSRSGELFF. CDR3 DNA sequence: TGTGCCAGCAGCCGATCCGGGGAGCTGTTTTTT.

This clone was detected a few times. This CDR3 reads CASSGWDRGSNEQYF. CDR3 coding DNA: TGTGCCAGCAGCGGATGGGACAGGGGGTCCAACGAGCAGTACTTC. The chain recombines TRBV6-1 with TRBJ2-7; 11 bases are shared with TRBD1. There are 15 residues in the CDR3. CDR1 is MNHNS and CDR2 is SASEGT in the germline V gene. V lost 6 bases to trimming and J lost 5 bases; unmatched junction nucleotides: 9.

This clone has a handful of counts. The chain joins TRBV6-1 to TRBJ1-2; D gene ambiguous. The germline V gene has CDR1 MNHNS and CDR2 SASEGT. Trimming took 1 base from V and 5 from J, leaving 5 bases between them. The CDR3 covers 12 residues. The CDR3 sequence is CASSEGGYGYTF. Here the CDR3 DNA reads TGTGCCAGCAGTGAAGGAGGGTATGGCTACACCTTC.

This clone was detected a few times. The chain links TRBV28 to TRBJ2-7; 7 bases line up with TRBD1. Germline CDR1 reads MDHEN; CDR2 reads SYDVKM. J was trimmed by 6 bases and V by 5 bases; bases with no gene match: 10. The CDR3 is 14 residues long. The CDR3: CASSEQGPTGEQYF. DNA of the CDR3: TGTGCCAGCAGTGAACAGGGGCCTACTGGCGAGCAGTACTTC.

A few counts support this clone. The chain is built from TRBV5-4 and TRBJ2-1, with D possibly TRBD2 on 5 matching bases. Germline lookup yields CDR1 SGHNT and CDR2 YYREEE (reference sequence). The length of the CDR3 is 14 residues. V was cut by 0 bases and J by 7 bases, with 11 bases left in between. Here the CDR3 reads CASSLGGPNNEQFF. The CDR3 bases are TGTGCCAGCAGCTTGGGAGGGCCTAATAATGAGCAGTTCTTC.

The chain couples TRBV2 to TRBJ2-1; possibly TRBD1 for D (6 bases). This CDR3 is 17 amino acids long. Germline V gene data show CDR1 as SNHLY and CDR2 as FYNNEI. V dropped 5 bases and J dropped 0 bases, with 17 bases sitting between them. CDR3 residues: CASSTTPGQGSYNEQFF. In DNA form, the CDR3 reads TGTGCCAGCAGTACTACCCCGGGACAAGGCTCCTACAATGAGCAGTTCTTC.

J is TRBJ2-1 and V is TRBV28, with 11 nucleotides matching TRBD2. V lost 5 bases to trimming and J lost 15 bases; unmatched junction nucleotides: 6. This CDR3 is built from 12 residues. Germline-derived CDR1 and CDR2 are MDHEN and SYDVKM. The CDR3 sequence is CASSHIAGGGFF. CDR3 DNA: TGTGCCAGCAGTCATATAGCGGGAGGGGGGTTCTTC.

The chain is built from TRBV11-2 and TRBJ2-4; D possibly corresponds to TRBD2 (6 bases). Trimming cost V 1 base and J 9 bases, with 16 bases left between them. The CDR3 is 15 amino acids. Germline V gene lookup returns CDR1 SGHAT and CDR2 FQNNGV. The DNA for the CDR3 is TGTGCCAGCAGCTTAGGGACTATCGGAACCTCCATTCAGTACTTC. As protein: CASSLGTIGTSIQYF.

This clone was seen a few times. J is TRBJ2-1 and V is TRBV9, with 7 positions matching TRBD2. The ends lost 0 bases at V and 3 bases at J; junction bases unmatched: 6. CDR1 is SGDLS and CDR2 is YYNGEE in the germline V gene. This CDR3 has 16 amino acids. The CDR3 DNA sequence: TGTGCCAGCAGCGTAGGGGCGGGAGTTCTCTACAATGAGCAGTTCTTC. Its protein is CASSVGAGVLYNEQFF.

The chain is built from TRBV5-1 and TRBJ2-3, with TRBD2 as a possible D gene (6 bases). The CDR3 runs to 15 residues. Per the germline V gene, CDR1 is SGHRS and CDR2 is YFSETQ. V was trimmed by 0 bases and J by 6 bases, leaving 14 bases between them. CDR3 loop: CASSLVPAGPDTQYF. CDR3 bases: TGCGCCAGCAGCTTGGTTCCCGCGGGGCCCGATACGCAGTATTTT.

This clone has a handful of counts. This sequence joins TRBV28 and TRBJ1-2; 7 nucleotides match TRBD1. The V gene's germline CDR1 is MDHEN and CDR2 SYDVKM. The CDR3 has 16 amino acids. V dropped 5 bases and J dropped 4; count of bases not matched to a gene: 13. CDR3 nucleotides: TGTGCCAGCAGTACCACTACACAGGGGCTTAGCTATGGCTACACCTTC. Its protein is CASSTTTQGLSYGYTF.

This clone was detected only a few times. This chain links TRBV28 with TRBJ1-4; no reliable D call. This CDR3 is 11 amino acids long. V lost 10 bases to trimming and J lost 7 bases, with 10 bases between them. Germline CDR1 and CDR2: MDHEN and SYDVKM. CDR3 DNA: TGTGCCACCAAGACCCGTGAAAAACTGTTTTTT. It codes for CATKTREKLFF.

The chain has TRBV7-8 and TRBJ2-1, with 11 nucleotides matching TRBD2. V shed 5 bases, J shed 6 bases, and the junction held 3 bases outside the gene matches. The CDR3 is made up of 14 amino acids. Germline CDR1 SGHVS, CDR2 FQNEAQ. In DNA, the CDR3 is TGTGCCAGCAGCCCCGGACTAGCGGGCAATGAGCAGTTCTTC. Its protein is CASSPGLAGNEQFF.

This clone was observed a few times. The chain employs TRBV14 and TRBJ2-1; D gene ambiguous. Germline V gives CDR1 SGHDN, CDR2 FVKESK. The CDR3 loop spans 17 amino acids. V shed 4 bases and J shed 0 bases, with 16 bases lying between them. CDR3 sequence (DNA): TGTGCCAGCAGCCGCCGGGTTTTCGCCCCCTCCTACAATGAGCAGTTCTTC. Its translation is CASSRRVFAPSYNEQFF.

This clone has a handful of counts. CDR3 DNA sequence: TGTGCCAGCAGCCCAGGGATCTCTGGAAACACCATATATTTT. Protein sequence: CASSPGISGNTIYF. J is TRBJ1-3 and V is TRBV7-2; TRBD1 might be the D (5 bases). Germline V gene sequence: CDR1 SGHTA, CDR2 FQGNSA. Trimming removed 5 bases at V and 0 bases at J, with 8 bases between. The CDR3 has 14 amino acids.

The V gene is TRBV7-3, the J gene TRBJ2-7; 9 bases are a match to TRBD2. Unmatched junction bases numbered 7, after V lost 5 bases and J lost 2 bases. CDR3 length: 15 amino acids. Germline values: CDR1 SGHTA, CDR2 FQGTGA. For the CDR3, the DNA is TGTGCCAGCAGCCTGGGACTAGCAGGGACCTACGAGCAGTACTTC. This translates into CASSLGLAGTYEQYF. Complete variable domain (other parts from reference TRBV7-3 and TRBJ2-7): GAGVSQTPSNKVTEKGKYVELRCDPISGHTALYWYRQSLGQGPEFLIYFQGTGAADDSGLPNDRFFAVRPEGSVSTLKIQRTERGDSAVYLCASSLGLAGTYEQYFGPGTRLTVT.

The table lists this clone with a few counts. This chain links TRBV18 with TRBJ2-1; D is uncertain. From germline, CDR1 is KGHSH and CDR2 LQKENI. The CDR3 contains 12 residues. V gave up 3 bases and J gave up 9 bases, with 9 bases separating them. The CDR3 loop is CASSPELGEQFF. The CDR3 nucleotides are TGTGCCAGCTCACCTGAGTTGGGTGAGCAGTTCTTC.

V is TRBV20-1 and J is TRBJ2-7, with D hard to call. Germline V gene data show CDR1 as DFQATT and CDR2 as SNEGSKA (reference sequence). The V gene lost 5 bases and the J gene lost 6 bases, with 11 bases spanning the gap. The length of the CDR3 is 11 residues. As DNA, the CDR3 is TGCAGTGCTCCGCTTTATGGCGAGCAGTACTTC. Translated, it gives CSAPLYGEQYF.

This chain connects TRBV9 to TRBJ2-2, with D possibly called TRBD1 or TRBD2 (6 bases each). This CDR3 contains 16 residues. Germline V lookup: CDR1 SGDLS, CDR2 YYNGEE. Trimming took 0 bases from V and 1 from J, leaving 10 bases between them. CDR3 region: CASSVVGGENTGELFF. In DNA form, the CDR3 reads TGTGCCAGCAGCGTAGTGGGGGGCGAGAACACCGGGGAGCTGTTTTTT.

This clone showed up just a few times. V gene TRBV4-1 combines with J gene TRBJ2-1, with D unresolved. The V and J ends lost 1 base and 5 bases respectively, with 15 bases between them. There are 16 residues in the CDR3. Germline loops: CDR1 MGHRA, CDR2 YSYEKL. DNA for the CDR3: TGCGCCAGCAGCCAAGTATCACCCATAATCAACAATGAGCAGTTCTTC. Amino acids: CASSQVSPIINNEQFF.

The chain couples TRBV27 to TRBJ2-5; tentatively, D is TRBD2 (5 bases). This CDR3 region has 14 residues. The ends were cut back, 5 bases at V and 11 bases at J, with 21 bases in the middle. Germline V gene sequence: CDR1 MNHEY, CDR2 SMNVEV (reference sequence). The CDR3 spells CASSLKGAPAVQYF. The CDR3 DNA reads TGTGCCAGCAGTCTTAAGGGAGCCCCCGCGGTGCAGTACTTC.

As concerns this clone: The identical CDR3 is also encoded by other nucleotide sequences in the sample. The rearrangement links TRBV18 to TRBJ2-5, with D unclear. Trimming took off 3 bases at V and 2 bases at J, with 7 bases between the two ends. CDR1 and CDR2 from the germline V gene are KGHSH and LQKENI. The CDR3 totals 13 residues. The CDR3: CASSPGYQETQYF. The CDR3 region has the DNA TGTGCCAGCTCACCTGGCTATCAAGAGACCCAGTACTTC.

Only a few counts were recorded for this clone. The CDR3 sequence: CASSQEAYRQETQYF. CDR3 bases: TGCGCCAGCAGCCAAGAGGCATACCGACAAGAGACCCAGTACTTC. This chain joins TRBV4-3 and TRBJ2-5; D unclear. V lost 0 bases and J lost 2, with 10 bases in between. CDR3 length equals 15 residues. The germline gives CDR1 LGHNA, CDR2 YSLEER.

This clone was seen more than once but under ten times. The gene calls are TRBV4-3 and TRBJ2-5, with 9 positions matching TRBD1. Gene TRBJ2-7 matches the end of the DNA better, so the J call may be wrong. The CDR3 contains 15 residues. Germline CDR1 is LGHNA and CDR2 is YSLEER. Here the CDR3 reads CASSQMTGGSYEQYF. In DNA form, the CDR3 reads TGCGCCAGCAGCCAGATGACAGGGGGGTCCTACGAGCAGTACTTC.

This clone showed up just a few times. The chain couples TRBV28 to TRBJ1-1, with 8 nucleotides matching TRBD1. The J segment lost 5 bases and the V segment lost 7 bases, leaving 9 bases of the junction unmatched. Germline CDR1 reads MDHEN; CDR2 reads SYDVKM. This CDR3 comprises 14 residues. CDR3 nucleotide sequence: TGTGCCAGCACCTCGGCACAGGGGGGAACTGAAGCTTTCTTT. Its translation is CASTSAQGGTEAFF.

There are a few counts of this clone. This rearrangement joins TRBV7-9 to TRBJ2-1; 11 positions match TRBD2. V lost 5 bases and J lost 4; bases outside the gene matches: 7. This CDR3 has 16 residues. Germline V gene data show CDR1 as SEHNR and CDR2 as FQNEAQ (reference sequence). The CDR3 sequence is CASSRLSGREYNEQFF. The CDR3 DNA follows: TGTGCCAGCAGCCGACTTAGCGGGAGGGAGTACAATGAGCAGTTCTTC.

The J gene is TRBJ2-7, the V gene TRBV7-9; 9 positions agree with TRBD2. The CDR3 runs to 16 residues. Germline CDR1 is SEHNR and CDR2 is FQNEAQ (reference sequence). J was trimmed by 3 bases and V by 5 bases; bases with no gene match: 11. Written as DNA, the CDR3 is TGTGCCAGCAGCCCCCTGGGTGCTAGCGGGAACTACGAGCAGTACTTC. It codes for CASSPLGASGNYEQYF.